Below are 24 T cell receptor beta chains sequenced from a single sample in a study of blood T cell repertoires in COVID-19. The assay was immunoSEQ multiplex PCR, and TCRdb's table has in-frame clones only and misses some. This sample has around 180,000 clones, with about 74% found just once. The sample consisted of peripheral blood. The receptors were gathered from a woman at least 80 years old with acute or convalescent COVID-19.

The DNA of the CDR3 is TGCAGCGCACTTACCGGGACAGGGATCCACGAGCAGTACTTC. This sequence encodes CSALTGTGIHEQYF. The chain employs TRBV29-1 and TRBJ2-7; TRBD1 matches at 9 bases. The CDR3 has 14 amino acids. Germline CDR1 is SQVTM and CDR2 is ANQGSEA. The J segment lost 5 bases and the V segment lost 7 bases, leaving 12 bases of the junction unmatched.

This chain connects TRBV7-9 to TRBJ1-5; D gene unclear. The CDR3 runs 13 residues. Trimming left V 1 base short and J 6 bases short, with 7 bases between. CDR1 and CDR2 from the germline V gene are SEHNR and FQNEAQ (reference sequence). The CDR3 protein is CASSLGPGQPQHF. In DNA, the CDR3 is TGTGCCAGCAGCTTAGGACCGGGTCAGCCCCAGCATTTT.

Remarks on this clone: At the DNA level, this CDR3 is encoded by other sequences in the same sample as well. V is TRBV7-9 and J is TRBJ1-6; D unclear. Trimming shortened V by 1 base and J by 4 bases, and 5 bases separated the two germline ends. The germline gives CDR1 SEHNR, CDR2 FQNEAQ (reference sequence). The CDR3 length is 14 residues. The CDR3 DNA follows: TGTGCCAGCAGCTTAGAACAATATAATTCACCCCTCCACTTT. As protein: CASSLEQYNSPLHF.

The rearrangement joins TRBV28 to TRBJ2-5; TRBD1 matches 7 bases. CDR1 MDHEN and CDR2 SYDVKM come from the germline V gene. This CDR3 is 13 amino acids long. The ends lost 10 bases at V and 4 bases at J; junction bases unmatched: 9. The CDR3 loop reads CATSLQGPETQYF. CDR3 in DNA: TGTGCCACCAGCTTACAGGGGCCAGAGACCCAGTACTTC. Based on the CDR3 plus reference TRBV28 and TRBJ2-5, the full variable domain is DVKVTQSSRYLVKRTGEKVFLECVQDMDHENMFWYRQDPGLGLRLIYFSYDVKMKEKGDIPEGYSVSREKKERFSLILESASTNQTSMYLCATSLQGPETQYFGPGTRLLVL.

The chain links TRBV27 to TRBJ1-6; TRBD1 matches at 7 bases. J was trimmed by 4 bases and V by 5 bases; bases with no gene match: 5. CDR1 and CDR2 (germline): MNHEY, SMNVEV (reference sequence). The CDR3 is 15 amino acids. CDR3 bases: TGTGCCAGCAGTCTACCGGGACAGTATAATTCACCCCTCCACTTT. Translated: CASSLPGQYNSPLHF.

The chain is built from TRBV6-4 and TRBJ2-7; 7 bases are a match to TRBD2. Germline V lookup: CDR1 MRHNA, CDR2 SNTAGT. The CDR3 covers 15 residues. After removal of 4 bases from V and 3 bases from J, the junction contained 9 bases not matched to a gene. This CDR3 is CASSVSSGGNYEQYF. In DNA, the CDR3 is TGTGCCAGCAGTGTTTCATCCGGGGGGAACTACGAGCAGTACTTC.

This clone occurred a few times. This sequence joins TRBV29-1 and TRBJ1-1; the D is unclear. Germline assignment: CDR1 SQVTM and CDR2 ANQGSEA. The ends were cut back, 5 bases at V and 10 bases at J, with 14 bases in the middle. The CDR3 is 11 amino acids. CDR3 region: CSVSRARVAFF. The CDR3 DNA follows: TGCAGCGTTTCCCGGGCGCGGGTAGCTTTCTTT.

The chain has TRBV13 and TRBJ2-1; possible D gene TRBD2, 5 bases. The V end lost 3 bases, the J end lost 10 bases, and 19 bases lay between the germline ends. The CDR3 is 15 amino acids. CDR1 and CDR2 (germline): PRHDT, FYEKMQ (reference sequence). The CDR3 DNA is TGTGCCAGCAGCTTTTCCGGGAAGCGTCGTGAGGAGCAGTTCTTC. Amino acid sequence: CASSFSGKRREEQFF.

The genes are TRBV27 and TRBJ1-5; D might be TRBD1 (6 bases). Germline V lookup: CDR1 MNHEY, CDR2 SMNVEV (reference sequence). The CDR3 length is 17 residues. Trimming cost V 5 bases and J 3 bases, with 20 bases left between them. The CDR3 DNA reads TGTGCCAGCAGTCGTTTGGGAGGGGGGCTAGCCAATCAGCCCCAGCATTTT. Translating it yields CASSRLGGGLANQPQHF.

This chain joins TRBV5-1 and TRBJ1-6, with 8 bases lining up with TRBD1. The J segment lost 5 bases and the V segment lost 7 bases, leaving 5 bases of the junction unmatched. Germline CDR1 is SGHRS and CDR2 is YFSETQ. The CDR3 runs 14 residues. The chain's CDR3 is CASGDRFDNSPLHF. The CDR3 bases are TGCGCCAGCGGGGACAGGTTTGATAATTCACCCCTCCACTTT.

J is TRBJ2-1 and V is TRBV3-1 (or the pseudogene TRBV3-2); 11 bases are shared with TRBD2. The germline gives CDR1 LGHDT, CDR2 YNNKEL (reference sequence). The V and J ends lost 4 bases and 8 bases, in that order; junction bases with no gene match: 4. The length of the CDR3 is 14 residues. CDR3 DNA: TGTGCCAGCAGCCTAAGACTAGCGGGGTATGAGCAGTTCTTC. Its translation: CASSLRLAGYEQFF.

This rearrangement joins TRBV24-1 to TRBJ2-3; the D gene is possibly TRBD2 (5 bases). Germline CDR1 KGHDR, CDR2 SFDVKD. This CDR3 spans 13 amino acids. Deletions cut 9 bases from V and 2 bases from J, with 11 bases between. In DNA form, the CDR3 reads TGTGCCACCGGGCGGGTCGACACAGATACGCAGTATTTT. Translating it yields CATGRVDTDTQYF.

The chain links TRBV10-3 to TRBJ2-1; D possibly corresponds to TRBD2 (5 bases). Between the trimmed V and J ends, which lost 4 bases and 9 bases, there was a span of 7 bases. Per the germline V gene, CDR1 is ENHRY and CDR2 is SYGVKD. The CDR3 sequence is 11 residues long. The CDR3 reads CAISAEGEQFF. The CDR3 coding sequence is TGTGCCATCAGTGCAGAGGGTGAGCAGTTCTTC.

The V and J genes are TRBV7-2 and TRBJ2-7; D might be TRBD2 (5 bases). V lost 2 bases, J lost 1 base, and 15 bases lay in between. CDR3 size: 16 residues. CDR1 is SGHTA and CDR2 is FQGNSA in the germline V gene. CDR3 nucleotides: TGTGCCAGCAGCTTATACGGGGTGATGGGGTCCTACGAGCAGTACTTC. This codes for CASSLYGVMGSYEQYF.

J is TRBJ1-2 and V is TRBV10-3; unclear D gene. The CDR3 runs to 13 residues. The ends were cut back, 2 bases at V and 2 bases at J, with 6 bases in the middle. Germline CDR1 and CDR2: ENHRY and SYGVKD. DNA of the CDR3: TGTGCCATCAGTGAGGGCCCCAACTATGGCTACACCTTC. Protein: CAISEGPNYGYTF.

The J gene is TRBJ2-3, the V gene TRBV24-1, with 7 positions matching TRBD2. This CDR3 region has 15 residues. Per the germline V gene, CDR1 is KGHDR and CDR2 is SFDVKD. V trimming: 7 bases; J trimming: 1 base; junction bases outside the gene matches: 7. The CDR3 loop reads CATRLGGEGTDTQYF. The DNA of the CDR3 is TGTGCCACCAGGTTGGGAGGGGAAGGCACAGATACGCAGTATTTT.

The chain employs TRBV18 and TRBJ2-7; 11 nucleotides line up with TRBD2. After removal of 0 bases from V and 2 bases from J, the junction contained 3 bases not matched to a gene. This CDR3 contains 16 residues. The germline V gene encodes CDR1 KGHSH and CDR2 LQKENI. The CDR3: CASSPPTSGGTYEQYF. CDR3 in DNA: TGTGCCAGCTCACCACCAACTAGCGGGGGAACCTACGAGCAGTACTTC.

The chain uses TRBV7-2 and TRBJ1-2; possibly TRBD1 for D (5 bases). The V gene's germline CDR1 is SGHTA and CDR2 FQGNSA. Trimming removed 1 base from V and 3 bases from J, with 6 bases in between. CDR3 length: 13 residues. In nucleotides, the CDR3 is TGTGCCAGCAGCTTAGTACAGGACTATGGCTACACCTTC. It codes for CASSLVQDYGYTF.

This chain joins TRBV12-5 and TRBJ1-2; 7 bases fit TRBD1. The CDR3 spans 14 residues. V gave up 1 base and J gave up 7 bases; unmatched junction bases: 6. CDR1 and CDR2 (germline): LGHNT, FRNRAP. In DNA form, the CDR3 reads TGTGCTAGTGGTTTGGAAGGGACAGTTGGTGGCTACACCTTC. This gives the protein CASGLEGTVGGYTF.

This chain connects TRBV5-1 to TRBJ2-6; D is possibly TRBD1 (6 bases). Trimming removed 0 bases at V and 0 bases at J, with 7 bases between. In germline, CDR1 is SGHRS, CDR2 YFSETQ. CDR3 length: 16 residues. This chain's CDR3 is CASSLAGASGANVLTF. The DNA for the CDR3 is TGCGCCAGCAGCTTGGCAGGGGCCTCTGGGGCCAACGTCCTGACTTTC.

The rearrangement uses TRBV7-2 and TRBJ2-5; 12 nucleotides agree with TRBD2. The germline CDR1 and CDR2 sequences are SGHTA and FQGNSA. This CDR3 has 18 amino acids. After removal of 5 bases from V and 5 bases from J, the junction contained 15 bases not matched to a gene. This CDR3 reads CASSQNPTSGSSGETQYF. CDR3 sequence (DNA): TGTGCCAGCAGCCAGAACCCGACTAGCGGGAGTTCGGGGGAGACCCAGTACTTC.

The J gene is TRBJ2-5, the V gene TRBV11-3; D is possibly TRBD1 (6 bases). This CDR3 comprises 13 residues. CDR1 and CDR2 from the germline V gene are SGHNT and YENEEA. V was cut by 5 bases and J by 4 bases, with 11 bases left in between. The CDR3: CASSAPGVETQYF. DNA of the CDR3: TGTGCCAGCAGCGCCCCAGGGGTAGAGACCCAGTACTTC.

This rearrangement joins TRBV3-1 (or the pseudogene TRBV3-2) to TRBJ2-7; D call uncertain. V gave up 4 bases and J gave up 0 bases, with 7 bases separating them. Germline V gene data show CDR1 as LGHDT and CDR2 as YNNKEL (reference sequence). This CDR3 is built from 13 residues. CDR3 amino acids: CASSLSSSYEQYF. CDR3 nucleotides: TGTGCCAGCAGCCTCTCGTCCTCCTACGAGCAGTACTTC.

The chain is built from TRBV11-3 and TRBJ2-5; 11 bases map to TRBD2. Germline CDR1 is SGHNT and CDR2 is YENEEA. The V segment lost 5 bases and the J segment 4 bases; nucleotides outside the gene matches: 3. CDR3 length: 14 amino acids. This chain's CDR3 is CASSTSGRGETQYF. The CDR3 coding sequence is TGTGCCAGCAGCACTAGCGGGAGAGGAGAGACCCAGTACTTC.